This T cell receptor beta chain was sequenced in a study of regulatory T cells in long-lasting Graves disease. Germline V gene data show CDR1 as KGHSH and CDR2 as LQKENI. With V trimmed by 6 bases and J by 6 bases, 10 bases remained unmatched. The CDR3 extends over 14 amino acids. Libraries of TCR beta came from iRepertoire HTBI primers plus Arm-PCR of CDR3 regions. TCRdb redid the calling of the multiplex PCR reads with MiXCR, one entry per CDR3 protein. Of hundreds of thousands of distinct CDR3 sequences listed, approximately 15% were seen once; the top ten hold about 20%. This clonotype was recorded a few times. The time point is: newly diagnosed GD, antithyroid drugs for less than 3 months. Researchers made the TCR library from RNA that was extracted from PBMCs. This same sample was also part of a study on T cells in Graves' hyperthyroidism and ophthalmopathy.

This chain joins TRBV18 and TRBJ1-1, with TRBD1 identical over 7 bases. The sequences come from peripheral blood mononuclear cells (PBMCs), collected at new diagnosis, from a patient treated with antithyroid drugs. The clonotype comes from a woman aged 25 to 39 with Graves disease. This CDR3 reads CASSTTGVGSEAFF. CDR3 nucleotide sequence: TGTGCCAGCTCCACTACAGGGGTTGGATCTGAAGCTTTCTTT. Based on the CDR3 plus reference TRBV18 and TRBJ1-1, the full variable domain is NAGVMQNPRHLVRRRGQEARLRCSPMKGHSHVYWYRQLPEEGLKFMVYLQKENIIDESGMPKERFSAEFPKEGPSILRIQQVVRGDSAAYFCASSTTGVGSEAFFGQGTRLTVV.